This TCR beta chain was found in a study of vaccination and CD4 T cells after COVID-19. The V and J ends lost 8 bases and 5 bases, in that order; junction bases with no gene match: 10. This CDR3 is 15 amino acids long. The V gene's germline CDR1 is LNHDA and CDR2 SQIVND (reference sequence). A note on this clonotype: Its specificity is not known.

Study observations and caveats: Convalescent patients showed a median roughly 90% of reactive clones that were seen only post-vaccination. Vaccine-specific clones in convalescent patients were spike mono-reactive in 304 of 307 cases.

Oncomine TCR Beta short-read sequencing was applied to DNA from cultured CD4+ T cells. TCRdb reprocessed the PCR reads via MiXCR and lists one record per CDR3 protein. Here the sample spans 3,000 to 4,000 distinct CDR3 sequences, approximately 40% being singletons. The treatment was: roughly 10-day PBMC culture with coronavirus spike peptide pools or control peptides (ViraFEST assay). It was with around 9.6 IU/ml IL-2 and around 9.5 ug/ml peptide pools that 1.5 million to 2 million PBMCs per well were cultured. Upon completion of 10 days of culture, CD4+ T cells were isolated via negative selection.

The sequence derives from a human donor who had recovered from COVID-19. Sequences were obtained from CD4+ T cells from blood, cultured in vitro. This chain uses TRBV19 with TRBJ2-1, with 9 bases identical to TRBD1. CDR3 coding DNA: TGTGCCAGTGCCCCTGGGGACAGGGTCCACAATGAGCAGTTCTTC. It translates to CASAPGDRVHNEQFF.